This T cell receptor beta chain appears in the sequencing data of a study of blood T cell repertoires in COVID-19 (TCRdb year 2020). About the investigation overall: Samples covering the acute and convalescent phases of COVID-19 were provided by collaborators in the United States, Italy and Spain. Samples came from the ongoing ImmuneRACE study (first 160 participants) plus 1,254 subjects from 6 global collaborators. The repertoires were made available in a free public database intended to serve as a resource for research on the immune response to SARS-CoV-2. HLA class I and class II types, where available, came from metadata supplied by the sample provider rather than from assay-based typing. Subjects who had been exposed to COVID-19, were actively infected with it, or had recovered from it provided the deeply sampled blood TCRbeta repertoires that made up the dataset. A de-identified subject ID, COVID-19 status, age in years and sex were almost always included in the sample metadata. The prospective study material was composed of cDNA or gDNA derived from T cells, B-cell-depleted T cells, or PBMCs. Points the paper makes about the study in general: The amount of clinical and demographic metadata varied by source and participant and was provided uncurated.

TCRbeta CDR3 regions were amplified from genomic DNA using the immunoSEQ Assay, a bias-controlled multiplex PCR. Turning to the authors' computational methods: The number of nucleated cells in each sample was estimated from the amplification of reference gene primers within the assay. Sequence reads were collapsed and filtered to measure the absolute abundance of every unique TCRbeta CDR3 rearrangement. For each sample, productive Simpson clonality was calculated by taking the square root of Simpson's diversity index across productive rearrangements. TCRdb's version of the immuneACCESS table is confined to in-frame rearrangements and falls short of the full clone set. An unresolved V gene accounts for under half of the shortfall where checked; the remainder is of unknown origin. The DNA was the basis for D and trimming; V, J and clone size are from that table. This sample has 300,000 to 400,000 clones in its table, and about 87% of those were observed once. The ten largest clones represent about 6% of the sample.

CDR1 and CDR2 (MNHEY, SVGAGI) derive from the germline V gene. V is cut back by 7 bases and J by 7 bases, with 10 bases in the junction unmatched. The CDR3, cysteine through phenylalanine, is 14 amino acids long. The kept DNA is CDR3 alone, 42 bases in frame from the first base. To note about this clone: The antigen this receptor binds is unknown. One base away there is no much larger clone; base qualities are not given.

At one collaborating source in Seattle, patients were enrolled during active infection and were followed longitudinally through the course of disease. Whole blood was collected in K2EDTA tubes by collaborating institutions according to the institutions' own protocols. Collaborator samples were shipped for TCRbeta analysis as frozen whole blood, isolated PBMCs, or DNA extracted from either sample type. The sample consisted of peripheral blood. The rearrangement combines TRBV6-5 with TRBJ2-1; TRBD1 fits 7 bases in the junction. The clonotype was recovered from a woman in her forties or fifties with COVID-19, enrolled during active disease. In nucleotide form, the sequence is TGTGCCAGCACACGAGCCGTCAGGGGGAATGAGCAGTTCTTC. It translates to CASTRAVRGNEQFF.